These 10 T cell receptor beta chains originate from one sample sequenced in a study of shared clonotypes between healthy human individuals. Produced via immunoSEQ multiplex PCR; TCRdb's table is partial and in-frame only. The sample yields 600,000 or so clones, roughly 98% seen once. Naivety among CD8 cells was defined by CD45RO negativity and positive CCR7 selection, thereby excluding terminally differentiated effector memory CD45RA+ cells. The sequencing input was naive CD8+ T cells sorted from blood. These receptors originate from a man aged 25 to 45 in good health.

CDR3 sequence: CARSSPDTNTGELFF. Here the CDR3 DNA reads TGTGCCAGAAGCTCGCCGGACACGAACACCGGGGAGCTGTTTTTT. This chain links TRBV5-3 with TRBJ2-2; possible D gene TRBD1, 5 bases. TRBV5-3 falls under the ORF class, with uncertain function. V gave up 3 bases and J gave up 0 bases, with 9 bases separating them. CDR3 length: 15 amino acids.

CDR3 DNA sequence: TGTGCCAGCAGTCATCAACGGACTGAAGCTTTCTTT. Its translation: CASSHQRTEAFF. The chain joins TRBV6-6 to TRBJ1-1; D is unresolved. CDR3 length: 12 amino acids. The V gene's germline CDR1 is MNHNY and CDR2 SVGAGI (reference sequence). The V end lost 5 bases, the J end lost 5 bases, and 9 bases lay between the germline ends.

The rearrangement joins TRBV4-1 to TRBJ2-7; 11 positions match TRBD2. This CDR3 contains 16 residues. Trimming at V came to 0 bases and at J to 5 bases, leaving 6 bases not matched to a gene. Per germline, CDR1 MGHRA and CDR2 YSYEKL. The CDR3: CASSQDQVLAGDEQYF. The DNA for the CDR3 is TGCGCCAGCAGCCAAGATCAAGTACTAGCGGGAGACGAGCAGTACTTC.

The chain couples TRBV4-1 to TRBJ2-1, with D unresolved. The CDR3 covers 14 residues. CDR1 is MGHRA and CDR2 is YSYEKL in the germline V gene. Trimming took 1 base from V and 7 from J, leaving 11 bases between them. In nucleotides, the CDR3 is TGCGCCAGCAGCCAAGGTAAAAGGGTAAATGAGCAGTTCTTC. Its translation: CASSQGKRVNEQFF.

The chain couples TRBV21-1 to TRBJ2-5; the tabulated D call, TRBD2, remains unverified against the DNA. TRBV21-1 is a listed pseudogene. The CDR3 spans 16 residues. In DNA, the CDR3 is TGTGCCAGCAGCAAACGGCTAGCGGCGCCCCCTGAGACCCAGTACTTC. Protein: CASSKRLAAPPETQYF.

The chain uses TRBV4-3 and TRBJ2-1, with 12 bases fitting TRBD2. The CDR3 sequence is 15 residues long. Per germline, CDR1 LGHNA and CDR2 YSLEER. The junction had 2 bases not matched to a gene; V was cut back by 1 base and J by 7 bases. CDR3 sequence (DNA): TGCGCCAGCAGCCAAGGCGGGACTAGCGGGAATGAGCAGTTCTTC. Amino acids: CASSQGGTSGNEQFF.

The rearrangement joins TRBV7-9 to TRBJ1-4, with D maybe TRBD1 (5 bases). V gave up 5 bases and J gave up 4 bases, with 8 bases separating them. The CDR3 runs 13 residues. The V gene's germline CDR1 is SEHNR and CDR2 FQNEAQ (reference sequence). CDR3 residues: CASSRDSNEKLFF. CDR3 nucleotides: TGTGCCAGCAGCAGAGACAGTAATGAAAAACTGTTTTTT.

The chain employs TRBV27 and TRBJ2-1; 13 bases line up with TRBD2. V lost 4 bases, J lost 4 bases, and 10 bases stayed unmatched. The CDR3 loop spans 18 amino acids. Germline V CDR1 and CDR2: MNHEY, SMNVEV (reference sequence). The DNA for the CDR3 is TGTGCCAGCAGTTCGCCAGACCCGGGACTAGCGGGATACAATGAGCAGTTCTTC. Translating it yields CASSSPDPGLAGYNEQFF.

The J gene is TRBJ2-1, the V gene TRBV7-2; D uncertain. There are 12 residues in the CDR3. V lost 5 bases, J lost 10 bases, and 12 bases lay in between. CDR1 and CDR2 from the germline V gene are SGHTA and FQGNSA. In nucleotides, the CDR3 is TGTGCCAGCAGCCCCCGGTCGGGCGAGCAGTTCTTC. Translation: CASSPRSGEQFF.

The CDR3 coding sequence is TGTGCCTGGACCTCAGGGACCTCGGGCGAGCAGTACTTC. Residues: CAWTSGTSGEQYF. The rearrangement uses TRBV30 and TRBJ2-7; either TRBD1 or TRBD2 may fit D (5 bases each). V was cut by 4 bases and J by 6 bases, with 16 bases left in between. Germline V gene sequence: CDR1 GTSNPN, CDR2 SVGIG (reference sequence). This CDR3 is built from 13 residues.